Following are 22 T cell receptor beta chains from one sample sequenced in a study of blood T cells in healthy people across ages. Then a second PCR, running roughly 6 to 12 cycles, was carried out with a sample-barcoded 5' primer and a J-beta primer mix. TCRdb called the 5' RACE reads again in MiXCR, with one record for every CDR3 protein. The sample includes approximately 960,000 distinct CDR3 sequences, under 35% of them seen just once. The sample was also reused in another study, on T cells of mothers and their children.

Sequencing input: blood. The receptors derive from a woman aged 40 to 49 in good health.

On this clonotype: Mismatch with germline at one junction end may stem from a read error. V is TRBV6-4 and J is TRBJ1-2, with D possibly TRBD1 on 6 matching bases. The CDR3 consists of 14 residues. CDR1 and CDR2 from the germline V gene are MRHNA and SNTAGT. CDR3 region: CAGSRTEKDYGYTF. CDR3 DNA sequence: TGTGCCGGCAGTAGGACAGAAAAGGACTATGGCTACACCTTC.

There are a few counts of this clonotype. The chain employs TRBV20-1 and TRBJ2-5; D is undetermined. Looked up from germline, CDR1 is DFQATT and CDR2 is SNEGSKA (reference sequence). V lost 5 bases, J lost 7 bases, and 17 bases lay in between. The CDR3 is made up of 13 amino acids. The CDR3 DNA reads as TGCAGTGCTCTCGACCCAACGTGGGGGACCCAGTACTTC. Translation gives CSALDPTWGTQYF.

The chain carries TRBV20-1 and TRBJ2-3; the match to TRBD2 covers 7 bases. Looked up from germline, CDR1 is DFQATT and CDR2 is SNEGSKA (reference sequence). Unmatched junction bases numbered 5, after V lost 5 bases and J lost 9 bases. The CDR3 totals 11 residues. In DNA form, the CDR3 reads TGCAGTGCTCGCCAGGGAGGGACGCAGTATTTT. Its translation is CSARQGGTQYF.

CDR3 nucleotide sequence: TGCAGTGCTAGGGGATGGGTCTCGGCAGATACGCAGTATTTT. It is translated as CSARGWVSADTQYF. The rearrangement joins TRBV20-1 to TRBJ2-3, with D unclear. Between the trimmed V and J ends, which lost 3 bases and 4 bases, there was a span of 14 bases. The germline gives CDR1 DFQATT, CDR2 SNEGSKA (reference sequence). This CDR3 is 14 amino acids long.

The V and J genes are TRBV6-4 and TRBJ1-1; TRBD1 might be the D (6 bases). V was clipped by 5 bases and J by 4 bases, with 17 bases between them. Germline lookup yields CDR1 MRHNA and CDR2 SNTAGT. The CDR3 extends over 15 amino acids. CDR3 protein: CASSKTGSAGTEAFF. The CDR3, as DNA: TGTGCCAGCAGTAAAACAGGGAGTGCGGGCACTGAAGCTTTCTTT.

The chain is built from TRBV19 and TRBJ2-5; a weak D match, TRBD1 (5 bases). In germline, CDR1 is LNHDA, CDR2 SQIVND (reference sequence). The CDR3 is 12 amino acids. The V end lost 6 bases, the J end lost 5 bases, and 10 bases lay between the germline ends. DNA of the CDR3: TGTGCCAGTAGACAGGCTGGTGAGACCCAGTACTTC. Amino acid sequence: CASRQAGETQYF.

This clonotype was seen only a few times. The chain uses TRBV20-1 and TRBJ1-1; no firm D call. Trimming cost V 0 bases and J 3 bases, with 11 bases left between them. Germline assignment: CDR1 DFQATT and CDR2 SNEGSKA (reference sequence). The CDR3 is made up of 14 amino acids. The CDR3, as DNA: TGCAGTGCTAGAGATGAGGGCTTCTACACTGAAGCTTTCTTT. It is translated as CSARDEGFYTEAFF.

The table lists this clonotype with a few counts. The chain uses TRBV15 and TRBJ1-5; no firm D call. This CDR3 is built from 13 residues. V lost 0 bases and J lost 10, with 10 bases in between. Germline values: CDR1 LNHNV, CDR2 YYDKDF (reference sequence). In DNA, the CDR3 is TGTGCCACCAGCAGAGATGGGGTCGGACCCCAGCATTTT. Translating gives CATSRDGVGPQHF.

CDR3 protein: CASSRGLASIDRGEQYF. The CDR3 nucleotides are TGTGCCAGCAGTCGCGGACTAGCGAGCATAGATAGGGGCGAGCAGTACTTC. The rearrangement links TRBV27 to TRBJ2-7; 9 bases match TRBD2. The junction had 17 bases not matched to a gene; V was cut back by 5 bases and J by 6 bases. The CDR3 extends over 17 amino acids. CDR1 MNHEY and CDR2 SMNVEV come from the germline V gene (reference sequence).

The table lists this clonotype with many counts. The chain recombines TRBV20-1 with TRBJ2-7, with D uncertain. The germline V and J ends were trimmed by 3 bases and 2 bases, with 14 bases remaining between them. The CDR3 is 14 amino acids. Germline values: CDR1 DFQATT, CDR2 SNEGSKA (reference sequence). This CDR3 is CSASVGGSPYEQYF. The CDR3 DNA sequence: TGCAGTGCTAGTGTAGGTGGCAGCCCCTACGAGCAGTACTTC.

This clonotype was counted ten times or more. The V and J genes are TRBV27 and TRBJ2-7, with 9 bases that match TRBD1. The CDR3 runs to 14 residues. Unmatched junction bases numbered 8, after V lost 6 bases and J lost 5 bases. Per the germline V gene, CDR1 is MNHEY and CDR2 is SMNVEV (reference sequence). CDR3 in DNA: TGTGCCAGCAGAGAAACCGGGACAGGGAACGAGCAGTACTTC. Translating it yields CASRETGTGNEQYF.

The V call is TRBV28, the J call TRBJ1-1, with D unresolved. V shed 7 bases and J shed 5 bases, with 17 bases lying between them. Germline assignment: CDR1 MDHEN and CDR2 SYDVKM. The CDR3 sequence is 14 residues long. The CDR3 DNA is TGTGCCAGCACCCCTGGGCAGGTGGGGACTGAAGCTTTCTTT. Amino acid sequence: CASTPGQVGTEAFF.

The genes are TRBV15 and TRBJ1-1; tentative D call: TRBD1 (5 bases). Germline values: CDR1 LNHNV, CDR2 YYDKDF (reference sequence). Trimming pared 1 base from V and 7 bases from J, leaving 10 bases between. The CDR3 has 13 amino acids. The CDR3 region is CATSRVRTGEAFF. The CDR3 nucleotides are TGTGCCACCAGCAGAGTCCGAACAGGTGAAGCTTTCTTT.

The chain is built from TRBV28 and TRBJ2-3, with D unresolved. Trimming cost V 6 bases and J 1 base, with 5 bases left between them. Germline-derived CDR1 and CDR2 are MDHEN and SYDVKM. The CDR3 length is 12 residues. The CDR3, as DNA: TGTGCCAGCAGGACCGGCACAGATACGCAGTATTTT. Residues: CASRTGTDTQYF.

The chain carries TRBV19 and TRBJ2-7; D assignment may be TRBD1 or TRBD2 (5 bases each). Germline-derived CDR1 and CDR2 are LNHDA and SQIVND (reference sequence). The CDR3 is 14 residues long. V shed 6 bases and J shed 3 bases, with 15 bases lying between them. The DNA of the CDR3 is TGTGCCAGTAGGTGGGCAGGGCGGGTCTACGAGCAGTACTTC. This codes for CASRWAGRVYEQYF.

This clonotype was found many times. The rearrangement uses TRBV5-1 and TRBJ2-7; TRBD2 matches at 13 bases. The CDR3 sequence is 17 residues long. The ends lost 4 bases at V and 4 bases at J; junction bases unmatched: 11. Germline V gene lookup returns CDR1 SGHRS and CDR2 YFSETQ. The CDR3 is CASSPDPGLAGDYEQYF. CDR3 nucleotides: TGCGCCAGCAGCCCGGACCCCGGACTAGCGGGGGATTACGAGCAGTACTTC.

This rearrangement joins TRBV7-2 to TRBJ2-1; 11 nucleotides align to TRBD2. Germline values: CDR1 SGHTA, CDR2 FQGNSA. The CDR3 loop spans 16 amino acids. The junction had 2 bases not matched to a gene; V was cut back by 1 base and J by 3 bases. CDR3 coding DNA: TGTGCCAGCAGCTTAGTTAGCGGGGGGGACTACAATGAGCAGTTCTTC. Protein sequence: CASSLVSGGDYNEQFF.

This chain connects TRBV6-2 or TRBV6-3 to TRBJ1-1; TRBD1 is a possible D gene (5 bases). The V gene lost 8 bases and the J gene lost 5 bases, with 18 bases spanning the gap. Germline CDR1 is MNHEY and CDR2 is SVGEGT. The CDR3 extends over 14 amino acids. The CDR3 sequence is CASSRPGLVTEAFF. DNA for the CDR3: TGTGCCAGCTCCCGACCGGGACTGGTAACTGAAGCTTTCTTT.

This clonotype was recorded at least ten times. The V call is TRBV10-3, the J call TRBJ2-7; 7 nucleotides line up with TRBD1. The CDR3 is 14 residues long. Germline CDR1 ENHRY, CDR2 SYGVKD. V trimming: 4 bases; J trimming: 2 bases; junction bases outside the gene matches: 5. The CDR3 protein is CAISGQDRAYEQYF. In nucleotides, the CDR3 is TGTGCCATCAGTGGGCAAGACAGGGCCTACGAGCAGTACTTC.

V is TRBV6-1 and J is TRBJ2-1; 11 bases match TRBD1. In germline, CDR1 is MNHNS, CDR2 SASEGT. Germline trimming cut 8 bases from V and 7 bases from J; bases unmatched to any gene: 4. This CDR3 has 13 residues. CDR3 sequence reads: CASGQGAWNEQFF. The CDR3 nucleotides are TGTGCCAGCGGACAGGGGGCGTGGAATGAGCAGTTCTTC.

This sequence joins TRBV20-1 and TRBJ1-2; 9 bases fit TRBD1. This CDR3 contains 15 residues. The ends lost 2 bases at V and 6 bases at J; junction bases unmatched: 10. Looked up from germline, CDR1 is DFQATT and CDR2 is SNEGSKA (reference sequence). CDR3 in amino acids: CSARPTGGAMDGYTF. The CDR3 DNA follows: TGCAGTGCTAGACCGACAGGGGGGGCAATGGATGGCTACACCTTC.

This clonotype showed up many times. This rearrangement joins TRBV20-1 to TRBJ2-7; TRBD1 aligns across 9 bases. The ends lost 5 bases at V and 6 bases at J; junction bases unmatched: 14. CDR1 is DFQATT, CDR2 SNEGSKA, per germline (reference sequence). The CDR3 spans 15 residues. The CDR3 region has the DNA TGCAGTGCTCTGATTCCCGGGACAGGGTTGAGCGAGCAGTACTTC. It is translated as CSALIPGTGLSEQYF.